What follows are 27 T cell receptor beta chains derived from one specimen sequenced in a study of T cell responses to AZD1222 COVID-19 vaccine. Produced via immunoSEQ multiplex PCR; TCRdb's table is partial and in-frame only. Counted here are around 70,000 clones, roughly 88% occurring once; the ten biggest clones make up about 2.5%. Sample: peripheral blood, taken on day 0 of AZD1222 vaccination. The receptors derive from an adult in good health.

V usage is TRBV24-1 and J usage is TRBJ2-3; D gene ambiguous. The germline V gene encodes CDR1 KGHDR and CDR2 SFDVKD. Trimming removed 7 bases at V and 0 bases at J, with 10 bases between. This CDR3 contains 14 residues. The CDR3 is CATSQALSTDTQYF. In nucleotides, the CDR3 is TGTGCCACCAGCCAGGCCCTTAGCACAGATACGCAGTATTTT.

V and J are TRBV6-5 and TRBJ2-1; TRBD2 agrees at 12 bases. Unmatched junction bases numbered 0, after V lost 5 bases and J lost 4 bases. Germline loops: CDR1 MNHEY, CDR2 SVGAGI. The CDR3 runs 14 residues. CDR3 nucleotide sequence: TGTGCCAGCAGTACTAGCGGGGGGTACAATGAGCAGTTCTTC. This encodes CASSTSGGYNEQFF.

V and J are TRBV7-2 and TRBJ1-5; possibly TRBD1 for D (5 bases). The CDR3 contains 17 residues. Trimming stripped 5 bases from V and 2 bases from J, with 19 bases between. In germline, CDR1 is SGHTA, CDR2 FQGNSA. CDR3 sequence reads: CASSHRWGREGNQPQHF. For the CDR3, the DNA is TGTGCCAGCAGCCACCGGTGGGGGAGGGAGGGCAATCAGCCCCAGCATTTT. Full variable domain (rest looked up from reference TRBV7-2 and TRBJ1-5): GAGVSQSPSNKVTEKGKDVELRCDPISGHTALYWYRQSLGQGLEFLIYFQGNSAPDKSGLPSDRFSAERTGGSVSTLTIQRTQQEDSAVYLCASSHRWGREGNQPQHFGDGTRLSIL.

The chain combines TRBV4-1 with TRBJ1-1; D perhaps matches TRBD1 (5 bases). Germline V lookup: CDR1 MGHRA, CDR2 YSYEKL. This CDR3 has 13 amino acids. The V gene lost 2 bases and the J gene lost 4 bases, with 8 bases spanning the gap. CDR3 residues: CASSQMGLTEAFF. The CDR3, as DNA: TGCGCCAGCAGCCAAATGGGACTCACTGAAGCTTTCTTT.

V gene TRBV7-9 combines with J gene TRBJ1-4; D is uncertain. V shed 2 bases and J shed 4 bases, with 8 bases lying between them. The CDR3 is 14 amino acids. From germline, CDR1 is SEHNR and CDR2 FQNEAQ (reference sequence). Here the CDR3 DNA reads TGTGCCAGCAGCTTACTGGCCAATAATGAAAAACTGTTTTTT. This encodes CASSLLANNEKLFF. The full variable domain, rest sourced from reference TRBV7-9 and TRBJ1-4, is DTGVSQNPRHKITKRGQNVTFRCDPISEHNRLYWYRQTLGQGPEFLTYFQNEAQLEKSRLLSDRFSAERPKGSFSTLEIQRTEQGDSAMYLCASSLLANNEKLFFGSGTQLSVL.

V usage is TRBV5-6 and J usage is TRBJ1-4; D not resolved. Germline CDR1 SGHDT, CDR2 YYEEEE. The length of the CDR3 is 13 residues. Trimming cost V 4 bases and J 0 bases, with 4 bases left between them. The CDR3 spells CASSLTTNEKLFF. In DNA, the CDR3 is TGTGCCAGCAGCCTGACAACTAATGAAAAACTGTTTTTT.

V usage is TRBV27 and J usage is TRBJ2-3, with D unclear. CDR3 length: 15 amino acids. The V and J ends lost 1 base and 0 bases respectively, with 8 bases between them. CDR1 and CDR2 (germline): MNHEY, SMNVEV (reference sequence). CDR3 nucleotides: TGTGCCAGCAGTTTATTTGGCACCAGCACAGATACGCAGTATTTT. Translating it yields CASSLFGTSTDTQYF.

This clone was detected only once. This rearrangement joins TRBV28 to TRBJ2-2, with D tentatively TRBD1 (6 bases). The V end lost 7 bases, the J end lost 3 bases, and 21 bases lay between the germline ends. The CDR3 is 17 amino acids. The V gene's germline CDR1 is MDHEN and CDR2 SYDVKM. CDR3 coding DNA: TGTGCCAGCACCCTTAACAGGGCCCCTCGGGACACCGGGGAGCTGTTTTTT. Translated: CASTLNRAPRDTGELFF.

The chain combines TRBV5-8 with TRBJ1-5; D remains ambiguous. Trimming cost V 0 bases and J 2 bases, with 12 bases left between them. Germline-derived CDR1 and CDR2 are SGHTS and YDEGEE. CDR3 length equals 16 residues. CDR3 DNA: TGTGCCAGCAGCTTGGGAACGGGGTCTGGCAATCAGCCCCAGCATTTT. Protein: CASSLGTGSGNQPQHF.

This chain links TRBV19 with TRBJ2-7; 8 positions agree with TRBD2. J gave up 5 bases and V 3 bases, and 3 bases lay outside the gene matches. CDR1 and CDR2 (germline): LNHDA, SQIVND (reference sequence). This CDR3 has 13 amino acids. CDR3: CASSIVLADEQYF. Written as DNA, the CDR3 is TGTGCCAGTAGTATTGTACTAGCGGACGAGCAGTACTTC.

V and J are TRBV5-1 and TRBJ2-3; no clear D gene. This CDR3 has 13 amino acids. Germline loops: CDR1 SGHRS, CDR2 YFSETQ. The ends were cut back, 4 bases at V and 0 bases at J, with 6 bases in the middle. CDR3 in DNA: TGCGCCAGCAGCGTCTCTAGCACAGATACGCAGTATTTT. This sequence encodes CASSVSSTDTQYF.

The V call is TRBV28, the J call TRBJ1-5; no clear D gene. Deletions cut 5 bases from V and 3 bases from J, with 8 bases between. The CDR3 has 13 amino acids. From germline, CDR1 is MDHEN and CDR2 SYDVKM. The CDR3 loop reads CASSTGDNQPQHF. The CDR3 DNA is TGTGCCAGCAGTACGGGAGACAATCAGCCCCAGCATTTT. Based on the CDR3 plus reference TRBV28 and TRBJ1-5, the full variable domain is DVKVTQSSRYLVKRTGEKVFLECVQDMDHENMFWYRQDPGLGLRLIYFSYDVKMKEKGDIPEGYSVSREKKERFSLILESASTNQTSMYLCASSTGDNQPQHFGDGTRLSIL.

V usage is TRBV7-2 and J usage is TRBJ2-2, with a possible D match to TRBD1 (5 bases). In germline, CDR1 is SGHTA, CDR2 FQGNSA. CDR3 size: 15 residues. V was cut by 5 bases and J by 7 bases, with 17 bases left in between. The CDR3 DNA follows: TGTGCCAGCAGCACCCGATCAGGGAATGGCGGGGAGCTGTTTTTT. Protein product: CASSTRSGNGGELFF.

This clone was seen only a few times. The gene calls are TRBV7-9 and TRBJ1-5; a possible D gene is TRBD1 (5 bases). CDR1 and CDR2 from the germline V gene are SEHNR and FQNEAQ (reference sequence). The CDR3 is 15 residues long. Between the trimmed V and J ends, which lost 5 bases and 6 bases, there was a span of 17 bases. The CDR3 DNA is TGTGCCAGCAGCCCCTTCCTGGGGGGATCTCAGCCCCAGCATTTT. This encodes CASSPFLGGSQPQHF.

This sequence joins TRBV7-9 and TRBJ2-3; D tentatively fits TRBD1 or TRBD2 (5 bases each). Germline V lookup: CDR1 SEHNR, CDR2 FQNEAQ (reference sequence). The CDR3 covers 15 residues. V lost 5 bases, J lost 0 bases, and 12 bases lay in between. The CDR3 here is CASSPGTKSTDTQYF. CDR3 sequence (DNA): TGTGCCAGCAGCCCGGGGACCAAAAGCACAGATACGCAGTATTTT. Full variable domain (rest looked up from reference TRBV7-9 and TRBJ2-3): DTGVSQNPRHKITKRGQNVTFRCDPISEHNRLYWYRQTLGQGPEFLTYFQNEAQLEKSRLLSDRFSAERPKGSFSTLEIQRTEQGDSAMYLCASSPGTKSTDTQYFGPGTRLTVL.

The CDR3 here is CASSLGQGLSDTQYF. The CDR3 nucleotides read TGTGCCAGCAGCTTGGGACAGGGTCTTTCAGATACGCAGTATTTT. The genes are TRBV5-4 and TRBJ2-3, with 7 positions matching TRBD1. This CDR3 has 15 residues. The germline CDR1 and CDR2 sequences are SGHNT and YYREEE (reference sequence). V dropped 0 bases and J dropped 4; count of bases not matched to a gene: 5.

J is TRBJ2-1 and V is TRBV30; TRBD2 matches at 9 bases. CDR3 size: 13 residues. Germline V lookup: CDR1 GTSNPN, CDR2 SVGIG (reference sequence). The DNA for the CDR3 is TGTGCGTCTTCGGCGGGAGGGCCCAATGAGCAGTTCTTC. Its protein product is CASSAGGPNEQFF. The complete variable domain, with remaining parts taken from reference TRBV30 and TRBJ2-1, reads SQTIHQWPATLVQPVGSPLSLECTVEGTSNPNLYWYRQAAGRGLQLLFYSVGIGQISSEVPQNLSASRPQDRQFILSSKKLLLSDSGFYLCASSAGGPNEQFFGPGTRLTVL.

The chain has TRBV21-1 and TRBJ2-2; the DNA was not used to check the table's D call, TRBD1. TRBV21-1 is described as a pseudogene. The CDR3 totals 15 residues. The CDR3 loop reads CASSKFDRNSGELFF. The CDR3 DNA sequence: TGTGCCAGCAGCAAATTCGACAGGAACTCCGGGGAGCTGTTTTTT.

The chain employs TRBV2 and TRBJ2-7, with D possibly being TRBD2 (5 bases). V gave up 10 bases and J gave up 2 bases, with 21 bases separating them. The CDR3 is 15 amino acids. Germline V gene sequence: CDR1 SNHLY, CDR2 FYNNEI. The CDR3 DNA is TGTGCCACTAAACAGTCAAGCGGATATACCTACGAGCAGTACTTC. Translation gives CATKQSSGYTYEQYF.

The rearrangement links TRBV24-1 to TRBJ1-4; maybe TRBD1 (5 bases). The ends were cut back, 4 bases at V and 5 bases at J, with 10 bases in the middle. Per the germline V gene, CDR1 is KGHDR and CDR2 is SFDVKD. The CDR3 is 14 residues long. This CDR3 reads CATSESGRNEKLFF. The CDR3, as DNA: TGTGCCACCAGTGAATCAGGGCGGAATGAAAAACTGTTTTTT.

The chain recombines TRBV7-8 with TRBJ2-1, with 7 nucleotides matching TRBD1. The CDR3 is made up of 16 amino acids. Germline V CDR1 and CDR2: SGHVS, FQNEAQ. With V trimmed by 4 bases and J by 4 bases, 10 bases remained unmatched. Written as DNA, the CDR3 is TGTGCCAGCAGCTCCCGTAACCGGGACAGTTACAATGAGCAGTTCTTC. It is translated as CASSSRNRDSYNEQFF.

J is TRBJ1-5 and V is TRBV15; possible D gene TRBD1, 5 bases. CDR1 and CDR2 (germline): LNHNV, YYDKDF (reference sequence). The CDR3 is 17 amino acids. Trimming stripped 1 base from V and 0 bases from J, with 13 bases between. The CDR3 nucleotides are TGTGCCACCAGCAGAGCGCCGGGGCTATATAGCAATCAGCCCCAGCATTTT. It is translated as CATSRAPGLYSNQPQHF.

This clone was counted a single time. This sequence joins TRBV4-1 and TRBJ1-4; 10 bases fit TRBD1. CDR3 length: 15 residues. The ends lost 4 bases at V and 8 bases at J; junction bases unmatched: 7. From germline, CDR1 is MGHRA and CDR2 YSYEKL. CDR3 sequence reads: CASSPRQGAEEKLFF. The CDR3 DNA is TGCGCCAGCAGCCCGCGACAGGGGGCCGAAGAAAAACTGTTTTTT.

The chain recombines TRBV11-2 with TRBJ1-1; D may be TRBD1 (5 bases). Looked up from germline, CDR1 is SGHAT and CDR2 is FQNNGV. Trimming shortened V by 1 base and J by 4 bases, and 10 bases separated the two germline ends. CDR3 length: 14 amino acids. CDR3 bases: TGTGCCAGCAGCTTAGTTATGCAGGGCACTGAAGCTTTCTTT. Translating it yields CASSLVMQGTEAFF.

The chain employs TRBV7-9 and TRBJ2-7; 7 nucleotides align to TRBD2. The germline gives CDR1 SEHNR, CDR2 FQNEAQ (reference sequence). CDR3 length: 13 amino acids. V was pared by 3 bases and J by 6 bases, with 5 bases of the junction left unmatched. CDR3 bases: TGTGCCAGCAGCTTCGGACTAGTTGGCGAGCAGTACTTC. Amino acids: CASSFGLVGEQYF.

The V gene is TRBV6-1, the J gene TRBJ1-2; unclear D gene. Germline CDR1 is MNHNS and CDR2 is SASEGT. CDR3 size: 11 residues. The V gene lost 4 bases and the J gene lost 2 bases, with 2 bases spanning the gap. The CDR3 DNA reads TGTGCCAGCAGTGTCAACTATGGCTACACCTTC. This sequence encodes CASSVNYGYTF.

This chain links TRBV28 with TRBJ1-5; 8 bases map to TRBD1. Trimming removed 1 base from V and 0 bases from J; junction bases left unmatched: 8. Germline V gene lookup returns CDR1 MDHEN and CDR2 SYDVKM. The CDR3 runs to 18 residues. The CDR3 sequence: CASSLSPGGGYSNQPQHF. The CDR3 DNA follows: TGTGCCAGCAGTTTATCCCCAGGGGGCGGGTATAGCAATCAGCCCCAGCATTTT.